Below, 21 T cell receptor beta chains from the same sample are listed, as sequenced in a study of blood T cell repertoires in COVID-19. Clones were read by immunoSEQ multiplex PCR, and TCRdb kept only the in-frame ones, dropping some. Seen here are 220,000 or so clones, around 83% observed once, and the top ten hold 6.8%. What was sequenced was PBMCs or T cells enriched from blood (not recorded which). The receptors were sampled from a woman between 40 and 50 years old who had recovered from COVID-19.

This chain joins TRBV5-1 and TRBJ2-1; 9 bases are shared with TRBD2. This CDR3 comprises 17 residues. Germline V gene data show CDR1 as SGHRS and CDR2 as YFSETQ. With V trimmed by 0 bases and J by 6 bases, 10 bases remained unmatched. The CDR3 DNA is TGCGCCAGCAGCTTGGGGGCAAAAGCGGGAGGACGCAATGAGCAGTTCTTC. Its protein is CASSLGAKAGGRNEQFF.

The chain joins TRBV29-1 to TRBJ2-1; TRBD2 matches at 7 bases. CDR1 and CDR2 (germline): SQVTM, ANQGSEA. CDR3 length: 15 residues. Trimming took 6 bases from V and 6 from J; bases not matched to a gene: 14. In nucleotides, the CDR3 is TGCAGCGTGGGAGGAGAGACTAGCTGGGGCAATGAGCAGTTCTTC. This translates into CSVGGETSWGNEQFF.

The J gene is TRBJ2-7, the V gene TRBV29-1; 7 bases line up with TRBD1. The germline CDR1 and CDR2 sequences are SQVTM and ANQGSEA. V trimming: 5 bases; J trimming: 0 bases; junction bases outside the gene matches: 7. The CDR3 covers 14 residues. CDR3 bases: TGCAGCGTTAATTCGGGACAGAGCTCCTACGAGCAGTACTTC. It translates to CSVNSGQSSYEQYF.

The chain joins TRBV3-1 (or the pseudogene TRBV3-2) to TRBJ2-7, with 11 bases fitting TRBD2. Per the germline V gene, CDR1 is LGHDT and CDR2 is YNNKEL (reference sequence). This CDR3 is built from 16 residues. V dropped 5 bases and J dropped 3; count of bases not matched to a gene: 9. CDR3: CASSFTSGRGYYEQYV. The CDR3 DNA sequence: TGTGCCAGCAGCTTTACTAGCGGGAGAGGATACTACGAGCAGTACGTC.

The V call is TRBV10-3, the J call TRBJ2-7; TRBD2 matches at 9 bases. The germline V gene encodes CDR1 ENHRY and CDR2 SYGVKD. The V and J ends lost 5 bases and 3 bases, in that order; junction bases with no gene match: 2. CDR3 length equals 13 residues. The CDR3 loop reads CAISQAGGYEQYV. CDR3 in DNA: TGTGCCATCAGTCAAGCGGGAGGCTACGAGCAGTACGTC.

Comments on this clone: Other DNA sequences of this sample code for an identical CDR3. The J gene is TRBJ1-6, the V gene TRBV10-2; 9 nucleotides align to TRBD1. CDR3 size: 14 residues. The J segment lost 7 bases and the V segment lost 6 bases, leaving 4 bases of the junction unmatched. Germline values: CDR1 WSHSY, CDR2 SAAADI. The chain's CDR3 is CASRSGQGNSPLHF. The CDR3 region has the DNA TGCGCCAGCAGATCGGGACAGGGAAATTCACCCCTCCACTTT.

CDR3 protein: CASSYQGRDYGEQFF. CDR3 nucleotides: TGTGCCAGCAGTTACCAGGGACGGGACTATGGGGAGCAGTTCTTC. The chain combines TRBV6-2 or TRBV6-3 with TRBJ2-1; 7 nucleotides agree with TRBD2. V gave up 2 bases and J gave up 10 bases; unmatched junction bases: 11. The CDR3 spans 15 residues. CDR1 is MNHEY and CDR2 is SVGEGT in the germline V gene.

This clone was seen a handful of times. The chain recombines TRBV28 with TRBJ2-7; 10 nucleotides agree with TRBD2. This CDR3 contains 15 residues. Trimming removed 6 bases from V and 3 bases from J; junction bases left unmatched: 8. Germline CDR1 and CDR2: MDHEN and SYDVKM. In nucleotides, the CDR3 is TGTGCCAGCAGCCCGCCTAGCGGGAGAAGCTACGAGCAGTACTTC. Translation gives CASSPPSGRSYEQYF. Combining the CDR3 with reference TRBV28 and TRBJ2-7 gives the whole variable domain DVKVTQSSRYLVKRTGEKVFLECVQDMDHENMFWYRQDPGLGLRLIYFSYDVKMKEKGDIPEGYSVSREKKERFSLILESASTNQTSMYLCASSPPSGRSYEQYFGPGTRLTVT.

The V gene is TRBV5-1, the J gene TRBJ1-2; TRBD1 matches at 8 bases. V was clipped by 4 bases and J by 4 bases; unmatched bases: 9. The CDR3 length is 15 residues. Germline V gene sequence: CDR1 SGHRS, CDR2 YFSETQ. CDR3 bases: TGCGCCAGCAGCGGGGGAAAAGGACAGGGCTATGGCTACACCTTC. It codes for CASSGGKGQGYGYTF.

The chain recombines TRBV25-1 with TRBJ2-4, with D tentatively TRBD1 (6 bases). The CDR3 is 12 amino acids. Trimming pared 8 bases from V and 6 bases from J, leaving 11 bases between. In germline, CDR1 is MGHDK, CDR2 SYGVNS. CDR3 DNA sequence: TGTGCCAGCGAGGGGGTAGCAAACATTCAGTACTTC. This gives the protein CASEGVANIQYF.

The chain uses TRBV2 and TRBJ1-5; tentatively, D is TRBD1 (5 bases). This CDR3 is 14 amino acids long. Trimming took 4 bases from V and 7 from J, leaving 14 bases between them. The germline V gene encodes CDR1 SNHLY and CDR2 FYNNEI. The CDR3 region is CASSVEQGGQPQHF. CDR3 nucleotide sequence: TGTGCCAGCAGTGTGGAGCAGGGAGGACAGCCCCAGCATTTT.

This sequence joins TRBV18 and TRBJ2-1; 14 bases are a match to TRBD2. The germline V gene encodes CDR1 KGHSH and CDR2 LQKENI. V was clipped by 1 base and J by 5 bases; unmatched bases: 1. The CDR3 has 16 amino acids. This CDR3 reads CASSPRLAGGNNEQFF. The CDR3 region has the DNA TGTGCCAGCTCACCACGACTAGCGGGAGGGAACAATGAGCAGTTCTTC.

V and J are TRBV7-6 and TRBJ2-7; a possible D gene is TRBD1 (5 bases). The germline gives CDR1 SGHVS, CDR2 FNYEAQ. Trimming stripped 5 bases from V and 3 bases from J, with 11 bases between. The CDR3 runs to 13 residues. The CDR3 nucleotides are TGTGCCAGCAGCCTAATAGACAGCTACGAGCAGTACTTC. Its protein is CASSLIDSYEQYF.

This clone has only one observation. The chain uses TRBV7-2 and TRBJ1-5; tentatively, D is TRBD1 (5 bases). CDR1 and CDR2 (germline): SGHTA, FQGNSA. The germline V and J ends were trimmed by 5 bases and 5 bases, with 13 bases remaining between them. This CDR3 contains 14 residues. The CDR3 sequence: CASSPGVRDQPQHF. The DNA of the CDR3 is TGTGCCAGCAGCCCGGGGGTACGGGATCAGCCCCAGCATTTT.

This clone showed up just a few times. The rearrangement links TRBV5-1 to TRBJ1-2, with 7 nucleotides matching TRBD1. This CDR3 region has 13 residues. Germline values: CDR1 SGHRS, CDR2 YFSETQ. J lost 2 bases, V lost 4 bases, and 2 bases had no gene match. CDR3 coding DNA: TGCGCCAGCAGCCAGACAGGGAACTATGGCTACACCTTC. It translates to CASSQTGNYGYTF.

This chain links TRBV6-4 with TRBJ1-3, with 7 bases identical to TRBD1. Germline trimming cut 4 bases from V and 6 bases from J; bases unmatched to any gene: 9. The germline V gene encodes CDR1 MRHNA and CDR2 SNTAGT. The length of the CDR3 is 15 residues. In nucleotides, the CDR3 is TGTGCCAGCAGTGCCATGACAGGGAGCAAAAACACCATATATTTT. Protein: CASSAMTGSKNTIYF.

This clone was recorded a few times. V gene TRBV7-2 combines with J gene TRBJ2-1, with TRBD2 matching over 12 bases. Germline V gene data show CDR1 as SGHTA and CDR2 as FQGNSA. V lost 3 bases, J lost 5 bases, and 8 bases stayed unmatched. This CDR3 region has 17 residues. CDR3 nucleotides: TGTGCCAGCAGCTTTTCTAGCGGGAGGGCCCTCGACAATGAGCAGTTCTTC. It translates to CASSFSSGRALDNEQFF.

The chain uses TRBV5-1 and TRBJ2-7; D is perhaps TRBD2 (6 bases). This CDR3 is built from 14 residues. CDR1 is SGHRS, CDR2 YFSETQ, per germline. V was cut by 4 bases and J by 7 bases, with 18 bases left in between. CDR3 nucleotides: TGCGCCAGCAGCCCCGGAGGGACCTCTTGGGAGCAGTACTTC. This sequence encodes CASSPGGTSWEQYF.

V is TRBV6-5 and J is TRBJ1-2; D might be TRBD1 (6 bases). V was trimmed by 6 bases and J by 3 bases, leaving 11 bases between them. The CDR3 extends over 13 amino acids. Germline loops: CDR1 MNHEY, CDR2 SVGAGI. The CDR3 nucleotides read TGTGCCAGCAGGAGGGACACCGACTATGGCTACACCTTC. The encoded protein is CASRRDTDYGYTF.

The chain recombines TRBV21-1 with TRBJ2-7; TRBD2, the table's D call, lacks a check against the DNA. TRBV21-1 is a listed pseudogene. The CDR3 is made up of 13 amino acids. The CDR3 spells CASSNGGYYEQYV. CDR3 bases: TGTGCCAGCAGCAACGGGGGTTACTACGAGCAGTACGTC.

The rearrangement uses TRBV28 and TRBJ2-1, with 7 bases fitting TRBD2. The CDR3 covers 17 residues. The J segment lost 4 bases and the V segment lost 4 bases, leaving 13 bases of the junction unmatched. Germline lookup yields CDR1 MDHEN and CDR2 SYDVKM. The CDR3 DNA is TGTGCCAGCAGTTCAAATCGACGGACTAGGCTGTACAATGAGCAGTTCTTC. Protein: CASSSNRRTRLYNEQFF.